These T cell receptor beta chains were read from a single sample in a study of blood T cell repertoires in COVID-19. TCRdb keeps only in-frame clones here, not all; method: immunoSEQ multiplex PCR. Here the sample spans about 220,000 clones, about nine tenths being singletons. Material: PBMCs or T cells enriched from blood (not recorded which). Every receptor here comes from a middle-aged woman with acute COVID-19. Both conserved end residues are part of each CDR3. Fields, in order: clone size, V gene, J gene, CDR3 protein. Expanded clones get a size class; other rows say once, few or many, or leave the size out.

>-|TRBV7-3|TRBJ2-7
CASSLDRGYEQYF
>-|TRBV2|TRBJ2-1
CASRDSLTGEHYNEQFF
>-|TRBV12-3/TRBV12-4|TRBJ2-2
CAIRPGGELFF
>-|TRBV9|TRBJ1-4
CASSVGGVDNEKLFF
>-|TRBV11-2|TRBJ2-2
CASSRAGQGINTGELFF
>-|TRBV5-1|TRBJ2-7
CASSLGGAGREQYF
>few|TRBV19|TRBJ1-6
CASSIRAGGNSPLHF
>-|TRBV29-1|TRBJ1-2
CSYEKQGIYGYTF
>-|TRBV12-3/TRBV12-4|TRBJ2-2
CASSLVITGELFF
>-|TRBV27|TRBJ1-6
CASSFAPGENSPLHF
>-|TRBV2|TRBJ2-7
CASSPEFDSYEQYF
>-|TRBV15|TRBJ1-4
CATSREGGGAEKLFF
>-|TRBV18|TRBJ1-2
CASSPQAGGGADGYTF
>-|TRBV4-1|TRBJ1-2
CASSSGSYGYTF
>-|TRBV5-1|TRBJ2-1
CASTGTSNEQFF
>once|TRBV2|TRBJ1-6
CASSTQWGVNSPLHF
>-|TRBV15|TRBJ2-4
CATSRGSLGGVGAKNIQYF
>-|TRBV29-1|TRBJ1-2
CSVDYRGADSNYGYTF
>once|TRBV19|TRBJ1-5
CASSVLRTEISNQPQHF
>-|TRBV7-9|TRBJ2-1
CASSLVRYNEQFF
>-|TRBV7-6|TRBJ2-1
CASSRPGQETLGSYNEQFF
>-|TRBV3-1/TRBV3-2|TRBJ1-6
CASSAGQGVSPLHF
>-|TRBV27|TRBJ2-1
CASSFGAHKNEQFF